This T cell receptor (beta chain) was identified in a study of CD8+ T cells in alopecia areata. V was trimmed by 5 bases and J by 4 bases, leaving 14 bases between them. From germline, CDR1 is GTSNPN and CDR2 SVGIG (reference sequence). The length of the CDR3 is 13 residues. TCR sequencing used cDNA made by reverse transcription of extracted RNA. Only in-frame clones appear in the TCRdb table, and some are missing; sequencing was by immunoSEQ multiplex PCR. The sample carries 150,000 to 200,000 clones, about three fifths recorded once. The treatment: oral pan-JAK inhibitor, 5-10 mg twice daily. This clone came up once.

The gene calls are TRBV30 and TRBJ1-2, with D perhaps matching TRBD1 (5 bases). This TCR derives from a human donor with alopecia areata. Source: CD4+ T cells sorted from blood, taken at week 49, from a patient treated with tofacitinib. The CDR3 here is CAWAKTTGYGYTF. The CDR3 DNA is TGTGCCTGGGCTAAAACAACAGGCTATGGCTACACCTTC.